This T cell receptor (beta chain) was documented in a study of shared clonotypes between healthy human individuals. Libraries were prepared by immunoSEQ multiplex PCR; TCRdb keeps only in-frame clonotypes and omits some of them. The sample includes fewer than 1 million clones, roughly 96% of them seen just once. Germline CDR1 and CDR2: SGHNT and YENEEA. CDR3 length: 16 amino acids. Trimming left V 6 bases short and J 5 bases short, with 20 bases between. Naive CD8 isolation took CD45RO-negative cells positively selected for CCR7 and excluded terminally differentiated effector memory CD45RA+ cells. The sequencing input was naive CD8+ T cells sorted from blood. The receptor comes from a man younger than 40 in good health. This chain links TRBV11-3 with TRBJ1-5; maybe TRBD1 (6 bases). CDR3 DNA: TGTGCCAGCAGAAGGCAAGGACCCAGGGGTGATCAGCCCCAGCATTTT. Encoded protein: CASRRQGPRGDQPQHF. Looking up the rest from reference TRBV11-3 and TRBJ1-5 gives the full variable domain: EAGVVQSPRYKIIEKKQPVAFWCNPISGHNTLYWYLQNLGQGPELLIRYENEEAVDDSQLPKDRFSAERLKGVDSTLKIQPAELGDSAVYLCASRRQGPRGDQPQHFGDGTRLSIL.